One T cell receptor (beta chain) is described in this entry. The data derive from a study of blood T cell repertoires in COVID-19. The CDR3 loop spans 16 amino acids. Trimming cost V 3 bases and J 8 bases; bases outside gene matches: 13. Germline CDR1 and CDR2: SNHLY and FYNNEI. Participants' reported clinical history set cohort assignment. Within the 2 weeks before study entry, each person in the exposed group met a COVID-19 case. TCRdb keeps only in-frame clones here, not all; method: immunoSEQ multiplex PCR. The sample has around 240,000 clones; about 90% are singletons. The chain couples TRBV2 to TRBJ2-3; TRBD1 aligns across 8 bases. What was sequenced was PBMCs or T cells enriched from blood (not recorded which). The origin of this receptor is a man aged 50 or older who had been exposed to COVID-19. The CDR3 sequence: CASSDTIRTGFGTQYF. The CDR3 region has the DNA TGTGCCAGCAGTGATACAATACGGACAGGGTTTGGTACGCAGTATTTT.